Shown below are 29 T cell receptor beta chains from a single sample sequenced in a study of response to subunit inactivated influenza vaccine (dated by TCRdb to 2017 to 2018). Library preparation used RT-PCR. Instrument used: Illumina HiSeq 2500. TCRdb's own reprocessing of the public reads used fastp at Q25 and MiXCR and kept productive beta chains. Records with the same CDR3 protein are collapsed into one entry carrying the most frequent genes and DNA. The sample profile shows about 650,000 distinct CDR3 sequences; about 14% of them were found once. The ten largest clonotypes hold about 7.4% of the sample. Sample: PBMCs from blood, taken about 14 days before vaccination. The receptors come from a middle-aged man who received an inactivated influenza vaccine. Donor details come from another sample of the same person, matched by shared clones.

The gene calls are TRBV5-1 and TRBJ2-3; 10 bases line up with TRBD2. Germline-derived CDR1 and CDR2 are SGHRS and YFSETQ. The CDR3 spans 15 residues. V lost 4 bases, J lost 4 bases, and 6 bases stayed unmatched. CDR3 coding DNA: TGCGCCAGCAGCAGCGCAGCGGGGGGGTCAGATACGCAGTATTTT. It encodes CASSSAAGGSDTQYF.

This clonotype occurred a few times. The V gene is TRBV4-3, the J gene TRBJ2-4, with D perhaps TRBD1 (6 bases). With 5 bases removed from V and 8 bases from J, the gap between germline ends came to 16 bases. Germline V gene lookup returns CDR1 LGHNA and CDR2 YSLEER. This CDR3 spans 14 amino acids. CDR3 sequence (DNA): TGCGCCAGCAGCTGGGGACAAGGGAACGACATTCAGTACTTC. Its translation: CASSWGQGNDIQYF.

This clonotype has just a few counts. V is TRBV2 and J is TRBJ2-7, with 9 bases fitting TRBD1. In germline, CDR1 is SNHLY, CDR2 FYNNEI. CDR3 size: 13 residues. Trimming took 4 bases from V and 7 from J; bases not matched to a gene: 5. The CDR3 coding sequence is TGTGCCAGCAGTGCCGGGACAGGGTGGGAGCAGTACTTC. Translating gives CASSAGTGWEQYF.

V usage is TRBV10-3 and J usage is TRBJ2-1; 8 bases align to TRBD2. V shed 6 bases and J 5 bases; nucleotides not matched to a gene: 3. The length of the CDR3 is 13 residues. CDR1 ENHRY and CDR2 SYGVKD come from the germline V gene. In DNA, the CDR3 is TGTGCCATCAGGATGACTAGCGACAATGAGCAGTTCTTC. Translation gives CAIRMTSDNEQFF.

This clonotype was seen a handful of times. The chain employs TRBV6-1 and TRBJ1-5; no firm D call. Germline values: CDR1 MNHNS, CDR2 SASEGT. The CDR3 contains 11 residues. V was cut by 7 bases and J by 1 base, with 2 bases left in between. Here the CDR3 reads CASTSNQPQHF. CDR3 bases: TGTGCCAGCACGAGCAATCAGCCCCAGCATTTT.

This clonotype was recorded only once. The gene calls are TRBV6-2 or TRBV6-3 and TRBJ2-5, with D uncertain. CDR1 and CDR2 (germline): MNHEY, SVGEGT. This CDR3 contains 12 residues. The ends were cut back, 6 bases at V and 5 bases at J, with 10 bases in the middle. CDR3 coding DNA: TGTGCCAGCAGCACGCCCTCGGAGACCCAGTACTTC. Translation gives CASSTPSETQYF.

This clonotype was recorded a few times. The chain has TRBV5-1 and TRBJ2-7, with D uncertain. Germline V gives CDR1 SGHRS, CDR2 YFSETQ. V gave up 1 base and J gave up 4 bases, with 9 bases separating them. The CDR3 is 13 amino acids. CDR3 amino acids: CASSLTPGYEQYF. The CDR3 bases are TGCGCCAGCAGCTTGACCCCCGGGTACGAGCAGTACTTC.

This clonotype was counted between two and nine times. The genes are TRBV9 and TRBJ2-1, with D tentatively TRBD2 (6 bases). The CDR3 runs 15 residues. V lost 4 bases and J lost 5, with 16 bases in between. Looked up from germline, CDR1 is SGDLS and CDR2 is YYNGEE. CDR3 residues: CASSSLGGPNNEQFF. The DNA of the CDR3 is TGTGCCAGCAGCTCCCTCGGGGGTCCGAACAATGAGCAGTTCTTC.

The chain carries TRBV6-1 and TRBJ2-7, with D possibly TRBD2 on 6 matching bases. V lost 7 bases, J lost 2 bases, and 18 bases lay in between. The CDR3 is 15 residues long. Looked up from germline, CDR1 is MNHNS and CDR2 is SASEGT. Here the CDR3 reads CASTSSGVIPYEQYF. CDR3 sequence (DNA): TGTGCCAGCACCTCTTCGGGGGTAATCCCCTACGAGCAGTACTTC.

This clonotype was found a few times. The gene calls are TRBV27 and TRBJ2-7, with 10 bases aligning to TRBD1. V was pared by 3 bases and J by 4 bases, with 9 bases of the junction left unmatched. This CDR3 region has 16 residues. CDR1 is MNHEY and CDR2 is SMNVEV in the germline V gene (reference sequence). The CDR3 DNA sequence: TGTGCCAGCAGTTTGGGATGGACAGGGGGGTGGTACGAGCAGTACTTC. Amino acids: CASSLGWTGGWYEQYF.

The CDR3 coding sequence is TGCAGTGCCCACCCCTCGGTGGGACAGGGGGATGCAACTAATGAAAAACTGTTTTTT. Protein product: CSAHPSVGQGDATNEKLFF. V gene TRBV20-1 combines with J gene TRBJ1-4, with 11 bases identical to TRBD1. The CDR3 has 19 amino acids. Germline lookup yields CDR1 DFQATT and CDR2 SNEGSKA (reference sequence). V shed 6 bases and J 0 bases; nucleotides not matched to a gene: 15.

The CDR3 here is CSARGDANQPQHF. The CDR3 bases are TGCAGTGCTAGAGGGGACGCTAATCAGCCCCAGCATTTT. The chain joins TRBV20-1 to TRBJ1-5; possibly TRBD1 for D (5 bases). The CDR3 extends over 13 amino acids. The germline V and J ends were trimmed by 1 base and 4 bases, with 8 bases remaining between them. Germline V gives CDR1 DFQATT, CDR2 SNEGSKA (reference sequence).

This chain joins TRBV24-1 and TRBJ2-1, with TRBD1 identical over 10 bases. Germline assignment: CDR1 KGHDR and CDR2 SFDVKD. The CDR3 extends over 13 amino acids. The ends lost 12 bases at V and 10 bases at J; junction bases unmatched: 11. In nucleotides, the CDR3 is TGTGCCTCCGGGGGACAGGGGATAGGGGAGCAGTTCTTC. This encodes CASGGQGIGEQFF.

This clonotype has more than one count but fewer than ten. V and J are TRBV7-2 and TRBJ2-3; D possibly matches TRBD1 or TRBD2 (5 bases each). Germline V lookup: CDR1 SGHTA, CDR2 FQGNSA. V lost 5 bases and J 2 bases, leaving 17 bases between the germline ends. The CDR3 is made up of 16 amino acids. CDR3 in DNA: TGTGCCAGCAGCCAGGCCGGGACCACCCTCACAGATACGCAGTATTTT. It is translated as CASSQAGTTLTDTQYF.

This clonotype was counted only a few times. CDR3 residues: CASTQRTVQETQYF. For the CDR3, the DNA is TGTGCCAGCACTCAACGGACTGTCCAAGAGACCCAGTACTTC. The chain is built from TRBV6-2 or TRBV6-3 and TRBJ2-5, with D possibly being TRBD2 (5 bases). The CDR3 totals 14 residues. Trimming stripped 7 bases from V and 1 base from J, with 13 bases between. Germline CDR1 and CDR2: MNHEY and SVGEGT.

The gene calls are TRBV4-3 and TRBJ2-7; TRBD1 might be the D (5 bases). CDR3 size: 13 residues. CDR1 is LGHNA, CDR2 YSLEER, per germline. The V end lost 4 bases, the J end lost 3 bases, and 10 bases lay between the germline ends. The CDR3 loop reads CASSPAQGYEQYF. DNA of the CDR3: TGCGCCAGCAGCCCAGCCCAGGGCTACGAGCAGTACTTC.

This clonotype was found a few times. CDR3 nucleotide sequence: TGCAGTGCCCCAGGGGCCGCCTCCTACGAGCAGTACTTC. It codes for CSAPGAASYEQYF. The chain is built from TRBV20-1 and TRBJ2-7, with D possibly matching TRBD1 (6 bases). The CDR3 is 13 residues long. Trimming shortened V by 6 bases and J by 0 bases, and 12 bases separated the two germline ends. Germline lookup yields CDR1 DFQATT and CDR2 SNEGSKA (reference sequence).

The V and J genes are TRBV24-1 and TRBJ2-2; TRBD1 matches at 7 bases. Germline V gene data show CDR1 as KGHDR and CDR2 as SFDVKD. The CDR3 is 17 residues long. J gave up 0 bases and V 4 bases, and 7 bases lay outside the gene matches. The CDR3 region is CATSDPSDRANTGELFF. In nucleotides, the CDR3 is TGTGCCACCAGTGACCCCTCCGACAGGGCGAACACCGGGGAGCTGTTTTTT.

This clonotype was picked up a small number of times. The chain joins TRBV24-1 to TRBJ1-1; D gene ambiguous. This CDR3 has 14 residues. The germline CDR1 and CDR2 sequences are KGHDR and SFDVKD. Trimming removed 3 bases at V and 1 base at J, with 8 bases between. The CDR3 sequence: CATSDNGRNTEAFF. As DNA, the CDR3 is TGTGCCACCAGTGATAATGGACGGAACACTGAAGCTTTCTTT.

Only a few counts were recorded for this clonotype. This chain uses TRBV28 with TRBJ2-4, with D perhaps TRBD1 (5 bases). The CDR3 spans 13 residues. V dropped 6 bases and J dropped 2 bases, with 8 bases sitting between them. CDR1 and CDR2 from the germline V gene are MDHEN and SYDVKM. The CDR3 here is CASRQGSKNIQYF. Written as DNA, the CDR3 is TGTGCCAGCAGGCAGGGATCCAAAAACATTCAGTACTTC.

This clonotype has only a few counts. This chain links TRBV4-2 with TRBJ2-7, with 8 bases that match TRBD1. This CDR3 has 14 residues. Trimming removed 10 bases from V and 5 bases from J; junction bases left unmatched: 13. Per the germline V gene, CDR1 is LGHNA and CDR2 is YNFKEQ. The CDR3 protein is CATARDRLADEQYF. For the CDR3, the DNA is TGTGCCACCGCTCGGGACAGGTTGGCCGACGAGCAGTACTTC.

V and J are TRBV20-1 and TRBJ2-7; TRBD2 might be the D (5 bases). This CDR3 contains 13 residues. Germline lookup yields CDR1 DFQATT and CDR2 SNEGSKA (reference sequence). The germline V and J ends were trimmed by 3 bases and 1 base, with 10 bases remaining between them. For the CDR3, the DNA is TGCAGTGCTAGCCAGCGGAGGTCCTACGAGCAGTACTTC. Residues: CSASQRRSYEQYF.

The CDR3 bases are TGTGCCAGCAGCGTGGTTTCGGACAGGGGGCTGGATGAGCAGTTCTTC. Its protein product is CASSVVSDRGLDEQFF. The V and J genes are TRBV9 and TRBJ2-1; 11 nucleotides line up with TRBD1. The germline V gene encodes CDR1 SGDLS and CDR2 YYNGEE. V dropped 2 bases and J dropped 8; count of bases not matched to a gene: 9. The CDR3 is made up of 16 amino acids. The full variable domain, its missing parts supplied by reference TRBV9 and TRBJ2-1, is DSGVTQTPKHLITATGQRVTLRCSPRSGDLSVYWYQQSLDQGLQFLIQYYNGEERAKGNILERFSAQQFPDLHSELNLSSLELGDSALYFCASSVVSDRGLDEQFFGPGTRLTVL.

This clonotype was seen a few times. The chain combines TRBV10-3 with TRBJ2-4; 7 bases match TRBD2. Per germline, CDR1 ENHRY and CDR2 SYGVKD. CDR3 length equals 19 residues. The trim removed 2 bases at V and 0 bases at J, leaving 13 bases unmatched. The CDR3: CAISETEMGGRRAKNIQYF. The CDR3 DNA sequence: TGTGCCATCAGTGAGACCGAGATGGGAGGGCGTAGAGCCAAAAACATTCAGTACTTC.

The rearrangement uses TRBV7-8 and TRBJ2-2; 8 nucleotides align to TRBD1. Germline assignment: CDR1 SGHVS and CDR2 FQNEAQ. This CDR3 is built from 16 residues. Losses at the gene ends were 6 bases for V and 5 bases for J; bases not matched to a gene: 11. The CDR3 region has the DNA TGTGCCAGCAGTACAGGACAGGGTGGTTGGACCGGGGAGCTGTTTTTT. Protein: CASSTGQGGWTGELFF.

The CDR3 coding sequence is TGCAGCGTGGCTGACAGGGGGCCTGGAAACACCATATATTTT. Its translation is CSVADRGPGNTIYF. The chain links TRBV29-1 to TRBJ1-3, with 10 bases that match TRBD1. The CDR3 runs to 14 residues. V was clipped by 6 bases and J by 2 bases; unmatched bases: 4. Germline CDR1 is SQVTM and CDR2 is ANQGSEA.

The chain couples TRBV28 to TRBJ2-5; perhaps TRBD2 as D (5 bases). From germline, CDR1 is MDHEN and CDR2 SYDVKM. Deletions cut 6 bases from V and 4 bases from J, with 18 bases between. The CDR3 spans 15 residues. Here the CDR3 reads CASSSLRERTETQYF. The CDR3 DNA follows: TGTGCCAGCAGCTCCCTTCGGGAAAGGACAGAGACCCAGTACTTC.

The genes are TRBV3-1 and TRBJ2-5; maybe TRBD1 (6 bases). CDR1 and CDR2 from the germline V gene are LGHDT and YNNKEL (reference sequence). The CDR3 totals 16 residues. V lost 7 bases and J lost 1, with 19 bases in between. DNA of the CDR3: TGTGCCAGCACCCTGGGGGCCCGAGAATTCCAAGAGACCCAGTACTTC. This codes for CASTLGAREFQETQYF.

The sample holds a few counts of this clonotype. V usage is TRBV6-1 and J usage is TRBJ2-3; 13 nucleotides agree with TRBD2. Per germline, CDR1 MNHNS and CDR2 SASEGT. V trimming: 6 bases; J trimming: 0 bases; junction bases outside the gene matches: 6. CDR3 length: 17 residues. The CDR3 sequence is CASSSGTSGKSTDTQYF. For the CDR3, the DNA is TGTGCCAGCAGCTCCGGGACTAGCGGGAAAAGCACAGATACGCAGTATTTT.